This T cell receptor beta chain was observed in a study of beta chain features in type 1 diabetes. This clone was counted between two and nine times. Reverse transcription of all isolated RNA meant that expressed TCRB transcripts were sequenced. Profiled with immunoSEQ multiplex PCR; TCRdb holds only in-frame clones, not every one. The sample has 900,000 or so clones; about a sixth are singletons. Trimming removed 2 bases at V and 0 bases at J, with 5 bases between. Germline CDR1 reads SGHTA; CDR2 reads FQGTGA. The CDR3 is 13 residues long. Specimen: naive CD4+ T cells from blood. The clonotype originates from a young woman in good health. This rearrangement joins TRBV7-3 to TRBJ2-7; D gene unclear. In DNA form, the CDR3 reads TGTGCCAGCAGCTTACAGCCCTCCTACGAGCAGTACTTC. Its translation is CASSLQPSYEQYF.